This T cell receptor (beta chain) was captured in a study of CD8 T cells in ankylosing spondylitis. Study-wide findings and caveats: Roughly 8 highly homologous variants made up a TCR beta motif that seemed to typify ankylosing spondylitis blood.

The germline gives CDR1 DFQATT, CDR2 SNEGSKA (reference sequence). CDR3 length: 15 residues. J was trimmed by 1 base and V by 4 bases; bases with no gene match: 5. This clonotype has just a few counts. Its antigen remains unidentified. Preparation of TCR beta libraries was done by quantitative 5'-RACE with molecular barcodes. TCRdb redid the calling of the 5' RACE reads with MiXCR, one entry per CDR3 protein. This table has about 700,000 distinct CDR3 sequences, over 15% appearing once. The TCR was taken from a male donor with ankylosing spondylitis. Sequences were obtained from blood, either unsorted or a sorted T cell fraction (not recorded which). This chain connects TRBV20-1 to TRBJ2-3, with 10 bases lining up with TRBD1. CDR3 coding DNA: TGCAGTGCTACCCCCGGGACAGGGGGCACAGATACGCAGTATTTT. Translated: CSATPGTGGTDTQYF.